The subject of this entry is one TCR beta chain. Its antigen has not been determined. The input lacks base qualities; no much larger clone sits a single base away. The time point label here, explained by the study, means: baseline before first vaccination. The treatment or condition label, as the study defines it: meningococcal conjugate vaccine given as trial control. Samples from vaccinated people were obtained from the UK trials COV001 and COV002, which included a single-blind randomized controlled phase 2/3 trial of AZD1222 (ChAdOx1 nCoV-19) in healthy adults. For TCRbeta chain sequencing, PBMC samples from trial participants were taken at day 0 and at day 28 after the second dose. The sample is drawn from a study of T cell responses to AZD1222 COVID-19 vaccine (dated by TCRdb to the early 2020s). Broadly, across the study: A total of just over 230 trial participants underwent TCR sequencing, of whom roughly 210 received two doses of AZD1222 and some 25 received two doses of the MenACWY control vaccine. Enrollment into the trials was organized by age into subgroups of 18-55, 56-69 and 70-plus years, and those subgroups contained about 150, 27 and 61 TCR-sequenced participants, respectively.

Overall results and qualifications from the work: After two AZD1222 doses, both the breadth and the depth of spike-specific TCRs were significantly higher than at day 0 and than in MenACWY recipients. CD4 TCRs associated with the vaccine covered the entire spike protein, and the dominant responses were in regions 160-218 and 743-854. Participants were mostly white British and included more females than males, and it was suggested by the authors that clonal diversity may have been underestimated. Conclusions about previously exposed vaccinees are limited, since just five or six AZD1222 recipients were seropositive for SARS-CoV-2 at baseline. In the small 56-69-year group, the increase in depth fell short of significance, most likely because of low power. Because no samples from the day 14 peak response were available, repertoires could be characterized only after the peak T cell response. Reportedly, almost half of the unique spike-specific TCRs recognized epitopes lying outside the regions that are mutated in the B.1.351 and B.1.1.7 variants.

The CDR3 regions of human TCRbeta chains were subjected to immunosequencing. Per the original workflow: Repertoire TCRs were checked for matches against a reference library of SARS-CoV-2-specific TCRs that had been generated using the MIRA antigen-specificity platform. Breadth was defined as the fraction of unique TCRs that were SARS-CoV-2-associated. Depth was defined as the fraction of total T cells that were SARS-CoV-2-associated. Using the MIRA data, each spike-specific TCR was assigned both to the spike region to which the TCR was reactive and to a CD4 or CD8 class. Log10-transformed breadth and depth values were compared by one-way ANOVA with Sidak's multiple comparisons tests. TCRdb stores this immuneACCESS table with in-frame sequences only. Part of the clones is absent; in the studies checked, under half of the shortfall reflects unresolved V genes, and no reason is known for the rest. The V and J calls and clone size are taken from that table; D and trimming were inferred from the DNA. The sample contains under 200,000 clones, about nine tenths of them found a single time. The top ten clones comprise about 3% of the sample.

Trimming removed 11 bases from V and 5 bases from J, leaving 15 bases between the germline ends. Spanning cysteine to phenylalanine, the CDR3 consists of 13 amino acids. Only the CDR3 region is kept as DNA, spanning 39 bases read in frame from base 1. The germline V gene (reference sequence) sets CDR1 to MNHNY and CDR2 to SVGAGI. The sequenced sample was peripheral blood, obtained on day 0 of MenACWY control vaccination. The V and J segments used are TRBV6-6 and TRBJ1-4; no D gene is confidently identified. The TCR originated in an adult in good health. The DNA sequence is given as TGTGCCTCCTCCGAAAGGTCAAATGAAAAACTGTTTTTT. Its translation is CASSERSNEKLFF.